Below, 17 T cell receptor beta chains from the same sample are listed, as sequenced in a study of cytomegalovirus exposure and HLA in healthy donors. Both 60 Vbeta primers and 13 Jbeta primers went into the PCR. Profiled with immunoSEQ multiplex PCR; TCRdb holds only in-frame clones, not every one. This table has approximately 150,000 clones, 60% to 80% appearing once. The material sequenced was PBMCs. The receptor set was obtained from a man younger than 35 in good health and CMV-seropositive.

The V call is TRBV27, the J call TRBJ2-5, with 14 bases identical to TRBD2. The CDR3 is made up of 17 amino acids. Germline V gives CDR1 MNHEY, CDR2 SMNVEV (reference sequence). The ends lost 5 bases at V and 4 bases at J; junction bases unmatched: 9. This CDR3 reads CASSVRTSGGPGETQYF. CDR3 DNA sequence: TGTGCCAGCAGTGTCCGGACTAGCGGGGGGCCGGGAGAGACCCAGTACTTC.

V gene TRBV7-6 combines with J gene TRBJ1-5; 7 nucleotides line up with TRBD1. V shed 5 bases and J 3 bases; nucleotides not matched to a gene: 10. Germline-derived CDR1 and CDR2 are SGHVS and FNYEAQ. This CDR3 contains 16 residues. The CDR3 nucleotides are TGTGCCAGCAGCCCTCATCAGGGGGGCAACAATCAGCCCCAGCATTTT. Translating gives CASSPHQGGNNQPQHF.

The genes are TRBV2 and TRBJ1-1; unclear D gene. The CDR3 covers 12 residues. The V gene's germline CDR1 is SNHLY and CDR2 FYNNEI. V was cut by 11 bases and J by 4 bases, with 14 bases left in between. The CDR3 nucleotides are TGTGCCTCAAGAGGTCTTAGCACTGAAGCTTTCTTT. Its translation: CASRGLSTEAFF.

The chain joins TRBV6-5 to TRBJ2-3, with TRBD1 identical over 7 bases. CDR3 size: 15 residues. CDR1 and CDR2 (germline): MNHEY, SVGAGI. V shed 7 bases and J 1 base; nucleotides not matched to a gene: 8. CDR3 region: CASTDDRDGTDTQYF. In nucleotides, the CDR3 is TGTGCCAGCACAGACGACAGGGACGGCACAGATACGCAGTATTTT.

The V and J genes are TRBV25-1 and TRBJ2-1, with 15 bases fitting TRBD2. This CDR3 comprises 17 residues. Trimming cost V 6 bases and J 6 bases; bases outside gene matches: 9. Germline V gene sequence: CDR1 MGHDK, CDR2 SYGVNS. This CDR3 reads CASRSGTSGGSVNEQFF. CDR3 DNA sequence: TGTGCCAGCAGATCGGGGACTAGCGGGGGGTCTGTCAATGAGCAGTTCTTC.

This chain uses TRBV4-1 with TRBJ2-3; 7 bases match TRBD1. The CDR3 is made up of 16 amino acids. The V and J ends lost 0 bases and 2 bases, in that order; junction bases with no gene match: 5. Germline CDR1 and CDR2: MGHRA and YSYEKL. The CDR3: CASSQDLGTATDTQYF. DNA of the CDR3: TGCGCCAGCAGCCAAGATCTGGGGACAGCCACAGATACGCAGTATTTT.

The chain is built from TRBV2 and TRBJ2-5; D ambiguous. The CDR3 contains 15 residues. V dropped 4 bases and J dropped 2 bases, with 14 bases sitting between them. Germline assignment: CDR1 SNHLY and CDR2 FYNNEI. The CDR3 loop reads CASSVMQNPQETQYF. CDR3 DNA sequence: TGTGCCAGCAGTGTTATGCAGAACCCTCAAGAGACCCAGTACTTC. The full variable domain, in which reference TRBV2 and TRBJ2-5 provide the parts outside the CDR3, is EPEVTQTPSHQVTQMGQEVILRCVPISNHLYFYWYRQILGQKVEFLVSFYNNEISEKSEIFDDQFSVERPDGSNFTLKIRSTKLEDSAMYFCASSVMQNPQETQYFGPGTRLLVL.

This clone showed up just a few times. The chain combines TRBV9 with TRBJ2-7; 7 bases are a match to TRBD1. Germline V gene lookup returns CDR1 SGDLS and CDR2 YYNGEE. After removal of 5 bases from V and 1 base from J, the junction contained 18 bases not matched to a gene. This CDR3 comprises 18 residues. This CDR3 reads CASRGWGTAIILSYEQYV. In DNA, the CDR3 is TGTGCCAGCAGGGGGTGGGGGACAGCCATAATTCTGTCCTACGAGCAGTACGTC.

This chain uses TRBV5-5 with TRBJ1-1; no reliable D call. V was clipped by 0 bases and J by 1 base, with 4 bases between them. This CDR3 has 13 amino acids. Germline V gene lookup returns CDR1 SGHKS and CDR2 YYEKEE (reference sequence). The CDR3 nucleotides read TGTGCCAGCAGCTTGGCCGGGAACACTGAAGCTTTCTTT. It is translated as CASSLAGNTEAFF.

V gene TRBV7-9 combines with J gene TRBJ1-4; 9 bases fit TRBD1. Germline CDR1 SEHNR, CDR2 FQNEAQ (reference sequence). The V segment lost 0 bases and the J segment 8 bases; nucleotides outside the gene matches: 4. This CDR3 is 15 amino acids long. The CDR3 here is CASSLAWTGDEKLFF. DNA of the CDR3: TGTGCCAGCAGCTTAGCTTGGACAGGGGACGAAAAACTGTTTTTT.

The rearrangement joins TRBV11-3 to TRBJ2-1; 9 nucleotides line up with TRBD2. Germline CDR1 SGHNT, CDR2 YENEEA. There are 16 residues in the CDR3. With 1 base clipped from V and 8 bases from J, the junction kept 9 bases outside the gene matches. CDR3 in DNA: TGTGCCAGCAGCTTAGGCGGGACTAGCTGGTTCGATGAGCAGTTCTTC. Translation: CASSLGGTSWFDEQFF. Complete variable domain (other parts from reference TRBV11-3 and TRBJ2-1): EAGVVQSPRYKIIEKKQPVAFWCNPISGHNTLYWYLQNLGQGPELLIRYENEEAVDDSQLPKDRFSAERLKGVDSTLKIQPAELGDSAVYLCASSLGGTSWFDEQFFGPGTRLTVL.

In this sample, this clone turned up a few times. CDR3 nucleotides: TGTGCCAGCAGCCAATCCGACAGGGGGCTTGTTACTGAAGCTTTCTTT. It codes for CASSQSDRGLVTEAFF. This chain connects TRBV16 to TRBJ1-1, with 10 bases matching TRBD1. The CDR3 covers 16 residues. With V trimmed by 0 bases and J by 5 bases, 6 bases remained unmatched. Germline V gene data show CDR1 as KGHSY and CDR2 as FQNENV.

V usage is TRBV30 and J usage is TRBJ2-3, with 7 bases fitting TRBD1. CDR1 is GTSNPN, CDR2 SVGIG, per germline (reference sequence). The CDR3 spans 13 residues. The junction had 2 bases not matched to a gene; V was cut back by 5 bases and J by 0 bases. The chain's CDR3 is CAWDRESTDTQYF. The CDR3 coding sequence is TGTGCCTGGGACAGGGAAAGCACAGATACGCAGTATTTT.

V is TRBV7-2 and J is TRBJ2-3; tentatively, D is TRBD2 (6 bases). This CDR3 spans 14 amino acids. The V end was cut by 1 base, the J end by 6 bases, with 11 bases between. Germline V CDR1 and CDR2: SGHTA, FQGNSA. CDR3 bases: TGTGCCAGCAGCTTAGTGCGGGCGGGGGATACGCAGTATTTT. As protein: CASSLVRAGDTQYF.

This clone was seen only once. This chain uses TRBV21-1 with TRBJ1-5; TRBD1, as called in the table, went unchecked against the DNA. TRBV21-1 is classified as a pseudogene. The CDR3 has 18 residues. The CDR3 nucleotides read TGTGCCAGCAGCAGATCCGCATTGAGGGACAGGGACCATCAGCCCCAGCATTTT. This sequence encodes CASSRSALRDRDHQPQHF.

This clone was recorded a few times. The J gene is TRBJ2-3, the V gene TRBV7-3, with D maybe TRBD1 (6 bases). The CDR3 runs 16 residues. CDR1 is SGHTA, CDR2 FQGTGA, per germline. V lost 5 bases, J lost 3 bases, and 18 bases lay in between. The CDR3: CASSRPQGSQTDTQYF. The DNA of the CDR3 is TGTGCCAGCAGCCGACCACAGGGCTCCCAAACAGATACGCAGTATTTT.

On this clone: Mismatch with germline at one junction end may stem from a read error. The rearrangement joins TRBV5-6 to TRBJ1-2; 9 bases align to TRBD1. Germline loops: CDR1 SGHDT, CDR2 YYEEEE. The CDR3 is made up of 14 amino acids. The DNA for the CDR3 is TGTGCCAGCAGCGCCCCTACAGGGGGCTATGGCCACACCTTC. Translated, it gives CASSAPTGGYGHTF.